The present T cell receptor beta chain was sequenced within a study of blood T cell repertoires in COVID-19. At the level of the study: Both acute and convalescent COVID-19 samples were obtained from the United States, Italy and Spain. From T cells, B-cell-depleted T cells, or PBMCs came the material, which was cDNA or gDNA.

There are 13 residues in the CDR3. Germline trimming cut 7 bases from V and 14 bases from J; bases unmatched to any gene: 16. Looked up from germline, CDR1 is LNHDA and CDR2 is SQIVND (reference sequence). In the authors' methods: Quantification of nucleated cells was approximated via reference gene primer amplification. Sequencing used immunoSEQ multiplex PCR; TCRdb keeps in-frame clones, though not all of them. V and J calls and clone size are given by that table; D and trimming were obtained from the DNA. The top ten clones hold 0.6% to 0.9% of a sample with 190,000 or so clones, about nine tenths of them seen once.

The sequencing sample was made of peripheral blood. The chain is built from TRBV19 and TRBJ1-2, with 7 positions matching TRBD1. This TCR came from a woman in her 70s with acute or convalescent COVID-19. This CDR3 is CASNLPDRPQKTF. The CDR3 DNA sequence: TGTGCCAGTAACCTACCGGACAGGCCACAGAAGACCTTC.